These 14 T cell receptor beta chains originate from one sample sequenced in a study of blood T cells in healthy people across ages. A J-beta primer mix and a sample-barcoded 5' primer were used in a second PCR of roughly 6 to 12 cycles. One entry per CDR3 protein, called by TCRdb with MiXCR from the 5' RACE reads. The sample includes fewer than 800,000 distinct CDR3 sequences, roughly 21% of them seen just once. Sequences were obtained from blood. The receptor source for this set is a man between 65 and 85 years old in good health.

This clonotype was counted between two and nine times. This chain uses TRBV14 with TRBJ1-4; TRBD1 might be the D (6 bases). Germline values: CDR1 SGHDN, CDR2 FVKESK. The CDR3 length is 14 residues. V shed 2 bases and J shed 4 bases, with 8 bases lying between them. CDR3 nucleotides: TGTGCCAGCAGCCAATGGACAGATAATGAAAAACTGTTTTTT. Amino acids: CASSQWTDNEKLFF.

This clonotype was counted only a few times. The chain joins TRBV2 to TRBJ2-1, with 7 bases lining up with TRBD2. Per the germline V gene, CDR1 is SNHLY and CDR2 is FYNNEI. The CDR3 length is 16 residues. J lost 0 bases, V lost 4 bases, and 6 bases had no gene match. CDR3 protein: CASSGNPSGSYNEQFF. Written as DNA, the CDR3 is TGTGCCAGCAGTGGAAATCCTAGCGGCTCCTACAATGAGCAGTTCTTC.

This clonotype was seen a handful of times. V gene TRBV2 combines with J gene TRBJ1-1; D is possibly TRBD1 (6 bases). The V end was cut by 4 bases, the J end by 1 base, with 10 bases between. The CDR3 runs 14 residues. Germline CDR1 is SNHLY and CDR2 is FYNNEI. The CDR3 spells CASSAQGRNTEAFF. The CDR3 DNA follows: TGTGCCAGCAGTGCCCAGGGGAGGAACACTGAAGCTTTCTTT.

This clonotype has more than one count but fewer than ten. The chain recombines TRBV6-6 with TRBJ2-5; D may be TRBD1 or TRBD2 (5 bases each). Germline CDR1 is MNHNY and CDR2 is SVGAGI (reference sequence). Trimming shortened V by 6 bases and J by 4 bases, and 18 bases separated the two germline ends. The CDR3 consists of 15 residues. The CDR3 sequence: CASSPRRGVGETQYF. CDR3 in DNA: TGTGCCAGCAGCCCAAGGAGAGGGGTCGGAGAGACCCAGTACTTC.

The V call is TRBV5-1, the J call TRBJ1-1; 8 bases are a match to TRBD1. V lost 4 bases to trimming and J lost 4 bases; unmatched junction nucleotides: 6. This CDR3 comprises 14 residues. CDR1 is SGHRS and CDR2 is YFSETQ in the germline V gene. CDR3 sequence reads: CASSQQGVFTEAFF. DNA of the CDR3: TGCGCCAGCAGCCAACAGGGGGTTTTCACTGAAGCTTTCTTT.

The V gene is TRBV5-1, the J gene TRBJ2-5; 7 bases are shared with TRBD1. The J call may be wrong; the DNA end is better matched by TRBJ2-1. This CDR3 is 14 amino acids long. Looked up from germline, CDR1 is SGHRS and CDR2 is YFSETQ. The CDR3 protein is CASSSGTENNEQFF. CDR3 DNA: TGCGCCAGCAGCTCCGGGACAGAGAACAATGAGCAGTTCTTC.

J is TRBJ2-2 and V is TRBV14; D is undetermined. CDR1 and CDR2 (germline): SGHDN, FVKESK. The CDR3 totals 13 residues. V shed 4 bases and J shed 8 bases, with 11 bases lying between them. The CDR3 bases are TGTGCCAGCAGCCGGACGGCCCCAGGGGAGCTGTTTTTT. Translated, it gives CASSRTAPGELFF.

Only a few counts were recorded for this clonotype. This rearrangement joins TRBV18 to TRBJ1-5, with a tentative D call TRBD1 (5 bases). There are 16 residues in the CDR3. Between the trimmed V and J ends, which lost 0 bases and 2 bases, there was a span of 11 bases. CDR1 KGHSH and CDR2 LQKENI come from the germline V gene. The CDR3 nucleotides are TGTGCCAGCTCACCACCCCAGGGAGGTGGCAATCAGCCCCAGCATTTT. Translation: CASSPPQGGGNQPQHF.

The CDR3 nucleotides are TGTGCCAGCAGTGGCGGGCCAGGGGCGATCTCCTACGAGCAGTACTTC. Amino acids: CASSGGPGAISYEQYF. The chain is built from TRBV25-1 and TRBJ2-5, with D maybe TRBD1 (6 bases). The J call may be in error: the DNA end matches TRBJ2-7 better. CDR1 is MGHDK and CDR2 is SYGVNS in the germline V gene. The CDR3 extends over 16 amino acids.

The rearrangement links TRBV20-1 to TRBJ2-1; D is unresolved. Germline V gene sequence: CDR1 DFQATT, CDR2 SNEGSKA (reference sequence). The germline V and J ends were trimmed by 3 bases and 4 bases, with 16 bases remaining between them. CDR3 size: 15 residues. The CDR3 coding sequence is TGCAGTGCTAGGGAGTCAAGCAGCGAGTACAATGAGCAGTTCTTC. Amino acid sequence: CSARESSSEYNEQFF.

J is TRBJ2-5 and V is TRBV20-1; 7 positions agree with TRBD2. Germline V gene sequence: CDR1 DFQATT, CDR2 SNEGSKA (reference sequence). J gave up 5 bases and V 3 bases, and 15 bases lay outside the gene matches. The CDR3 consists of 16 residues. The CDR3 bases are TGCAGTGCTAGTCACCTAGCGGAAAGGAATAGGGAGACCCAGTACTTC. It specifies CSASHLAERNRETQYF.

Concerning this clonotype itself: Its ends do not fully match the called genes, so a read error is possible. V is TRBV7-3 and J is TRBJ2-1; D is unclear. Germline values: CDR1 SGHTA, CDR2 FQGTGA. This CDR3 spans 14 amino acids. DNA of the CDR3: TGTGCCAGCAACTTAAGAGGCACTTTGTCTGAGCAGTTCTTC. It yields the protein CASNLRGTLSEQFF. Full variable domain (outside the CDR3, taken from reference TRBV7-3 and TRBJ2-1): GAGVSQTPSNKVTEKGKYVELRCDPISGHTALYWYRQSLGQGPEFLIYFQGTGAADDSGLPNDRFFAVRPEGSVSTLKIQRTERGDSAVYLCASNLRGTLSEQFFGPGTRLTVL.

This clonotype has more than one count but fewer than ten. V is TRBV5-1 and J is TRBJ2-3; 9 bases are shared with TRBD1. This CDR3 has 16 residues. Trimming took 6 bases from V and 2 from J; bases not matched to a gene: 10. Germline loops: CDR1 SGHRS, CDR2 YFSETQ. The CDR3 region is CASTDPQGAATDTQYF. The CDR3 DNA follows: TGCGCCAGCACTGACCCACAGGGGGCTGCCACAGATACGCAGTATTTT.

In this sample, this clonotype turned up many times. V and J are TRBV29-1 and TRBJ2-5; no firm D call. This CDR3 is 13 amino acids long. Germline loops: CDR1 SQVTM, CDR2 ANQGSEA. V was trimmed by 2 bases and J by 1 base, leaving 8 bases between them. CDR3 nucleotide sequence: TGCAGCGTTGAAAGGGCACCCCAAGAGACCCAGTACTTC. Its translation: CSVERAPQETQYF.